This TCR beta chain stems from a study of T cells after yellow fever vaccination. TCRdb used MiXCR to reprocess the 5' RACE reads, holding one entry per CDR3 protein. The data show some 400,000 distinct CDR3 sequences, approximately 5.7% seen once. Note on this clonotype: A read error may account for a junction end that differs from germline.

The CDR3 loop spans 16 amino acids. The V gene's germline CDR1 is DFQATT and CDR2 SNEGSKA (reference sequence). The sequenced sample was PBMCs, obtained 5 days after the yellow fever booster vaccination. The J gene is TRBJ2-1, the V gene TRBV20-1; TRBD2 aligns across 11 bases. This sequence originates from a man aged 25 to 40 who received the YFV17D yellow fever vaccine. The DNA for the CDR3 is TGCTGTGCTAGATGGGCTAGCGGGAGGTCCTACAATGAGCAGTTCTTC. Translation gives CCARWASGRSYNEQFF.